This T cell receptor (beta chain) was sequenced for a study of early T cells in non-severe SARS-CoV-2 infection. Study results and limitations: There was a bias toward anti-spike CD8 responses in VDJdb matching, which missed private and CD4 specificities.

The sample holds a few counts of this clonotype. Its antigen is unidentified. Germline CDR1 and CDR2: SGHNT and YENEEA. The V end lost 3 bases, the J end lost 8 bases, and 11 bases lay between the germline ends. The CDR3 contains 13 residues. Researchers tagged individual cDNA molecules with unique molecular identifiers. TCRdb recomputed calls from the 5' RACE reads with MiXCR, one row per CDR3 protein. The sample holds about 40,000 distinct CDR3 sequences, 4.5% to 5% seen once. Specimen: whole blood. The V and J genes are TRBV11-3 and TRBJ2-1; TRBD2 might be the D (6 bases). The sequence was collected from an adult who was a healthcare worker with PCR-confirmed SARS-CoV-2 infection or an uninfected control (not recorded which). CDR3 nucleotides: TGTGCCAGCAGCTTTCTGGGAGGTGATGAGCAGTTCTTC. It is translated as CASSFLGGDEQFF.